The 17 T cell receptor beta chains below all came from one sample that was sequenced in a study of cytomegalovirus exposure and HLA in healthy donors. Clones were read by immunoSEQ multiplex PCR, and TCRdb kept only the in-frame ones, dropping some. The sample shows 190,000 or so clones, roughly four fifths of them seen only once. Material for sequencing was PBMCs. These TCRs come from a young woman in good health and CMV-seropositive.

The chain's CDR3 is CASRRGTENSPLHF. The CDR3 DNA reads TGTGCCAGCAGGAGGGGGACAGAGAATTCACCCCTCCACTTT. The chain joins TRBV27 to TRBJ1-6; 7 bases line up with TRBD1. The CDR3 loop spans 14 amino acids. The V gene's germline CDR1 is MNHEY and CDR2 SMNVEV (reference sequence). The V gene end was trimmed by 6 bases and the J gene end by 7 bases; junction bases not matched to a gene: 6.

The chain uses TRBV19 and TRBJ1-4; TRBD1 matches at 8 bases. The CDR3 is 13 amino acids. Germline assignment: CDR1 LNHDA and CDR2 SQIVND (reference sequence). V gave up 9 bases and J gave up 7 bases; unmatched junction bases: 7. The CDR3, as DNA: TGTGCCAGATGCCAGGGGGCTGGTGAAAAACTGTTTTTT. It is translated as CARCQGAGEKLFF. The full variable domain, completed using reference TRBV19 and TRBJ1-4, is DGGITQSPKYLFRKEGQNVTLSCEQNLNHDAMYWYRQDPGQGLRLIYYSQIVNDFQKGDIAEGYSVSREKKESFPLTVTSAQKNPTAFYLCARCQGAGEKLFFGSGTQLSVL.

The chain recombines TRBV27 with TRBJ2-1, with 8 nucleotides matching TRBD1. Germline V CDR1 and CDR2: MNHEY, SMNVEV (reference sequence). V was clipped by 5 bases and J by 2 bases; unmatched bases: 5. This CDR3 is 15 amino acids long. The CDR3 is CASSTGTGTYNEQFF. In nucleotides, the CDR3 is TGTGCCAGCAGTACCGGGACAGGTACCTACAATGAGCAGTTCTTC.

V gene TRBV6-4 combines with J gene TRBJ2-2; D perhaps matches TRBD1 (5 bases). Per the germline V gene, CDR1 is MRHNA and CDR2 is SNTAGT. The germline V and J ends were trimmed by 4 bases and 5 bases, with 17 bases remaining between them. The CDR3 runs 16 residues. The DNA for the CDR3 is TGTGCCAGCAGTGCCCTCCCGTCAAAGGGGACCGGGGAGCTGTTTTTT. The encoded protein is CASSALPSKGTGELFF.

The rearrangement links TRBV4-1 to TRBJ2-3, with TRBD2 identical over 12 bases. The V gene end was trimmed by 1 base and the J gene end by 6 bases; junction bases not matched to a gene: 8. Germline values: CDR1 MGHRA, CDR2 YSYEKL. The length of the CDR3 is 17 residues. The chain's CDR3 is CASSQGGGTSGFDTQYF. CDR3 nucleotide sequence: TGCGCCAGCAGCCAAGGCGGGGGGACTAGCGGGTTCGATACGCAGTATTTT.

The chain links TRBV11-2 to TRBJ1-2; perhaps TRBD1 as D (6 bases). V lost 5 bases and J lost 6, with 16 bases in between. The germline V gene has CDR1 SGHAT and CDR2 FQNNGV. This CDR3 contains 14 residues. The CDR3 nucleotides are TGTGCCAGCAGCGAACAGGGTAAAGGCGATGGCTACACCTTC. Encoded protein: CASSEQGKGDGYTF.

This rearrangement joins TRBV5-4 to TRBJ1-1; D perhaps matches TRBD1 (5 bases). Germline V lookup: CDR1 SGHNT, CDR2 YYREEE (reference sequence). Trimming removed 4 bases from V and 3 bases from J, with 10 bases in between. CDR3 size: 13 residues. The CDR3 DNA reads TGTGCCAGCAGCGTGACAGTGGACACTGAAGCTTTCTTT. Amino acids: CASSVTVDTEAFF.

The chain links TRBV7-9 to TRBJ1-3, with D possibly TRBD1 on 6 matching bases. The V and J ends lost 2 bases and 2 bases respectively, with 7 bases between them. CDR3 size: 14 residues. CDR1 SEHNR and CDR2 FQNEAQ come from the germline V gene (reference sequence). CDR3 in amino acids: CASSLQGTGNTIYF. The CDR3 DNA is TGTGCCAGCAGCTTACAGGGGACTGGAAACACCATATATTTT.

The J gene is TRBJ1-2, the V gene TRBV4-1; D perhaps matches TRBD1 (5 bases). There are 15 residues in the CDR3. V was trimmed by 1 base and J by 5 bases, leaving 14 bases between them. From germline, CDR1 is MGHRA and CDR2 YSYEKL. The CDR3, as DNA: TGCGCCAGCAGCCAAGGGGGCAGGAGTGTATATGGCTACACCTTC. Its protein is CASSQGGRSVYGYTF.

This clone occurred once. CDR3 sequence reads: CASSSGTTNEQYF. The CDR3 DNA is TGTGCCAGCAGTTCCGGGACTACGAACGAGCAGTACTTC. The V gene is TRBV28, the J gene TRBJ2-7, with 7 bases aligning to TRBD2. The V and J ends lost 4 bases and 5 bases, in that order; junction bases with no gene match: 5. Germline assignment: CDR1 MDHEN and CDR2 SYDVKM. CDR3 size: 13 residues.

The sample holds one count of this clone. J is TRBJ1-1 and V is TRBV9; TRBD1 is a possible D gene (6 bases). The CDR3 consists of 15 residues. V was trimmed by 0 bases and J by 0 bases, leaving 9 bases between them. Per the germline V gene, CDR1 is SGDLS and CDR2 is YYNGEE. CDR3 nucleotides: TGTGCCAGCAGCGTAGTGCAGGGGATGAACACTGAAGCTTTCTTT. This encodes CASSVVQGMNTEAFF.

V gene TRBV27 combines with J gene TRBJ2-1; TRBD1 agrees at 9 bases. The CDR3 length is 11 residues. CDR1 is MNHEY, CDR2 SMNVEV, per germline (reference sequence). The V segment lost 8 bases and the J segment 12 bases; nucleotides outside the gene matches: 5. The CDR3 sequence is CASGTGYGQFF. CDR3 sequence (DNA): TGTGCCAGCGGGACAGGGTACGGGCAGTTCTTC.

The chain has TRBV27 and TRBJ1-6; D possibly corresponds to TRBD1 (6 bases). The V end lost 9 bases, the J end lost 6 bases, and 15 bases lay between the germline ends. CDR3 length: 14 amino acids. The germline V gene has CDR1 MNHEY and CDR2 SMNVEV (reference sequence). The DNA for the CDR3 is TGTGCCAGTTCACAGGGCTGGGGTAATTCACCCCTCCACTTT. It is translated as CASSQGWGNSPLHF.

This chain uses TRBV7-2 with TRBJ2-5; D possibly corresponds to TRBD2 (6 bases). There are 15 residues in the CDR3. Trimming cost V 8 bases and J 3 bases, with 19 bases left between them. CDR1 SGHTA and CDR2 FQGNSA come from the germline V gene. DNA of the CDR3: TGTGCCAGCCGCGGAGCGGGCGGGGTCGAAGAGACCCAGTACTTC. It is translated as CASRGAGGVEETQYF.

This rearrangement joins TRBV5-1 to TRBJ2-3, with D possibly TRBD2 on 6 matching bases. The V gene's germline CDR1 is SGHRS and CDR2 YFSETQ. The CDR3 length is 15 residues. V dropped 4 bases and J dropped 1 base, with 13 bases sitting between them. The CDR3 sequence: CASSTRLGGTDTQYF. CDR3 sequence (DNA): TGCGCCAGCAGCACCCGACTAGGGGGCACAGATACGCAGTATTTT.

The chain is built from TRBV2 and TRBJ2-6, with D possibly TRBD1 on 6 matching bases. Between the trimmed V and J ends, which lost 7 bases and 9 bases, there was a span of 25 bases. The CDR3 sequence is 17 residues long. CDR1 is SNHLY, CDR2 FYNNEI, per germline. The CDR3 reads CASNTYRDIQRGNVLTF. DNA of the CDR3: TGTGCCAGCAATACTTACCGGGACATTCAACGAGGCAACGTCCTGACTTTC.

The chain combines TRBV6-5 with TRBJ1-2; maybe TRBD1 (5 bases). Germline assignment: CDR1 MNHEY and CDR2 SVGAGI. This CDR3 has 15 residues. The V end lost 0 bases, the J end lost 0 bases, and 8 bases lay between the germline ends. CDR3 coding DNA: TGTGCCAGCAGTTACTCGAGCAGGGCTAACTATGGCTACACCTTC. Protein: CASSYSSRANYGYTF.